Described below is a single T cell receptor (beta chain) sequence and its context. This clonotype turned up a few times. No antigen is known for it. Per-base quality was not reported, and no clone a single base away is much larger than it. Library method: PCR. TCRdb names HiSeq X Ten as the instrument used. TCRdb's own reprocessing of the public reads used fastp at Q25 and MiXCR and kept productive beta chains. Each entry merges the rows of one CDR3 protein and shows their most common DNA and genes. This sample is represented by around 25,000 distinct CDR3 sequences; 52% of them were singletons. Clones ranked in the top ten supply over 20% of the sample. This sample is part of a study of CD4 and CD8 cells across lung adenocarcinoma regions (dated by TCRdb to the late 2010s). As for the study more broadly: To look at intratumor heterogeneity in the T cell receptor repertoire, the study compared tumor centers against tumor margins.

Donors were patients with localized lung adenocarcinoma, a subtype of non-small cell lung cancer. The centers of localized lung adenocarcinomas were where the samples came from. CD4+ T cells from tumor tissue were profiled separately from CD8+ T cells for TCR repertoire analysis. The origin of this receptor is a male donor with lung adenocarcinoma. The CD4 and CD8 labels of this study may be unreliable. Sequences were obtained from CD4+ T cells from the center of a lung tumor. The sample's cell subset or site label, decoded: tumor center region.

The nucleotide sequence is given as TGTGCCAGCAGCCAAGGGGGGCTGCAGTATTTT. It specifies CASSQGGLQYF. The rearrangement joined TRBV14 to TRBJ2-3, with a tentative D gene TRBD1 over 6 matching bases. Inclusive of the bounding cysteine and phenylalanine, the CDR3 is 11 residues long. Only the CDR3 DNA stays, 33 bases, in frame from base 1. V was cut back by 1 base and J by 11 bases, leaving a gap of 7 bases between them. Based on the germline V gene, the CDR1 and CDR2 sequences are SGHDN and FVKESK. Full variable domain (CDR3 extended with the reference TRBV14 and TRBJ2-3 proteins): EAGVTQFPSHSVIEKGQTVTLRCDPISGHDNLYWYRRVMGKEIKFLLHFVKESKQDESGMPNNRFLAERTGGTYSTLKVQPAELEDSGVYFCASSQGGLQYFGPGTRLTVL.